Following are 14 T cell receptor beta chains from one sample sequenced in a study of T-cell memory formation after mild COVID-19. TCRdb passed the 5' RACE reads through MiXCR, listing each CDR3 protein once. The sample lists 350,000 to 500,000 distinct CDR3 sequences, 20% to 30% occurring once. The sample consisted of PBMCs or a T cell subset sorted from them (not recorded which). Source of these receptors: an adult woman who had mild COVID-19 (a few samples of this study predate the infection). Cell type and time point are not known.

The gene calls are TRBV7-7 and TRBJ2-1; TRBD2 might be the D (7 bases). CDR1 SSHAT and CDR2 FNYEAQ come from the germline V gene (reference sequence). The CDR3 covers 15 residues. Trimming pared 8 bases from V and 2 bases from J, leaving 16 bases between. The CDR3 protein is CASSPAGGPYNEQFF. As DNA, the CDR3 is TGTGCCAGCTCACCCGCCGGGGGGCCCTACAATGAGCAGTTCTTC. Looking up the rest from reference TRBV7-7 and TRBJ2-1 gives the full variable domain: GAGVSQSPRYKVTKRGQDVTLRCDPISSHATLYWYQQALGQGPEFLTYFNYEAQPDKSGLPSDRFSAERPEGSISTLTIQRTEQRDSAMYRCASSPAGGPYNEQFFGPGTRLTVL.

This clonotype has at least ten counts. The chain has TRBV5-1 and TRBJ2-5; D is ambiguous. CDR1 and CDR2 (germline): SGHRS, YFSETQ. The CDR3 length is 17 residues. Trimming took off 1 base at V and 0 bases at J, with 16 bases between the two ends. In DNA form, the CDR3 reads TGCGCCAGCAGCTTGTTTAAGTGGGCTGGAGACCAAGAGACCCAGTACTTC. This codes for CASSLFKWAGDQETQYF.

J is TRBJ2-1 and V is TRBV12-3 or TRBV12-4, with D maybe TRBD2 (5 bases). The V gene lost 1 base and the J gene lost 1 base, with 11 bases spanning the gap. The CDR3 contains 16 residues. CDR3 in DNA: TGTGCCAGCAGTTTAGGAGGTCGCGGGTCCTACAATGAGCAGTTCTTC. Its protein product is CASSLGGRGSYNEQFF.

This clonotype has only a few counts. The J gene is TRBJ2-1, the V gene TRBV7-8; maybe TRBD2 (6 bases). The V gene's germline CDR1 is SGHVS and CDR2 FQNEAQ. V was trimmed by 4 bases and J by 7 bases, leaving 26 bases between them. This CDR3 is 18 amino acids long. CDR3 residues: CASSSTLPGGVYGNEQFF. DNA of the CDR3: TGTGCCAGCAGCTCCACGCTCCCCGGGGGAGTATATGGGAATGAGCAGTTCTTC. The full variable domain, its missing parts supplied by reference TRBV7-8 and TRBJ2-1, is GAGVSQSPRYKVAKRGQDVALRCDPISGHVSLFWYQQALGQGPEFLTYFQNEAQLDKSGLPSDRFFAERPEGSVSTLKIQRTQQEDSAVYLCASSSTLPGGVYGNEQFFGPGTRLTVL.

This clonotype showed up just once. This rearrangement joins TRBV7-6 to TRBJ2-1; D is undetermined. CDR1 and CDR2 (germline): SGHVS, FNYEAQ. V lost 1 base and J 4 bases, leaving 8 bases between the germline ends. This CDR3 region has 14 residues. CDR3 amino acids: CASSLGRLYNEQFF. The CDR3 DNA follows: TGTGCCAGCAGCTTAGGTCGCCTATACAATGAGCAGTTCTTC.

In this sample, this clonotype turned up a few times. This chain joins TRBV25-1 and TRBJ2-7; 9 bases fit TRBD2. Germline V gene sequence: CDR1 MGHDK, CDR2 SYGVNS. With 7 bases clipped from V and 4 bases from J, the junction kept 11 bases outside the gene matches. The CDR3 is 15 residues long. CDR3 nucleotides: TGTGCCAGCATGGGTTCGGCGGGAGGGGAGTACGAGCAGTACTTC. It yields the protein CASMGSAGGEYEQYF.

The genes are TRBV9 and TRBJ2-3; D ambiguous. This CDR3 has 16 amino acids. The ends were cut back, 0 bases at V and 4 bases at J, with 15 bases in the middle. Per germline, CDR1 SGDLS and CDR2 YYNGEE. CDR3 bases: TGTGCCAGCAGCGTAGGTCCGACTCAAGGCTCAGATACGCAGTATTTT. Its protein product is CASSVGPTQGSDTQYF. Full variable domain (remainder filled in from reference TRBV9 and TRBJ2-3): DSGVTQTPKHLITATGQRVTLRCSPRSGDLSVYWYQQSLDQGLQFLIQYYNGEERAKGNILERFSAQQFPDLHSELNLSSLELGDSALYFCASSVGPTQGSDTQYFGPGTRLTVL.

There are a few counts of this clonotype. The genes are TRBV7-8 and TRBJ2-1; unclear D gene. Deletions cut 5 bases from V and 0 bases from J, with 14 bases between. CDR3 length equals 16 residues. From germline, CDR1 is SGHVS and CDR2 FQNEAQ. The CDR3 reads CASSRSRSASYNEQFF. The CDR3 DNA reads as TGTGCCAGCAGCAGAAGCAGGAGTGCCTCCTACAATGAGCAGTTCTTC.

Many counts were recorded for this clonotype. J is TRBJ2-3 and V is TRBV7-3, with D uncertain. Trimming stripped 5 bases from V and 2 bases from J, with 8 bases between. The CDR3 is 13 amino acids. Per germline, CDR1 SGHTA and CDR2 FQGTGA. The CDR3 spells CASSRANTDTQYF. CDR3 nucleotides: TGTGCCAGCAGCAGGGCTAACACAGATACGCAGTATTTT.

V gene TRBV18 combines with J gene TRBJ1-2, with a tentative D call TRBD1 (5 bases). This CDR3 is 15 amino acids long. V was shortened by 6 bases and J by 5 bases, with 19 bases between the two germline ends. Looked up from germline, CDR1 is KGHSH and CDR2 is LQKENI. The CDR3 loop is CASSPGAKVEYGYTF. The DNA for the CDR3 is TGTGCCAGCTCCCCCGGGGCCAAGGTGGAGTATGGCTACACCTTC.

There are a few counts of this clonotype. This chain links TRBV7-6 with TRBJ2-1; 9 positions agree with TRBD1. V dropped 2 bases and J dropped 5; count of bases not matched to a gene: 13. CDR1 and CDR2 (germline): SGHVS, FNYEAQ. The CDR3 loop spans 18 amino acids. CDR3: CASSLSQGQGFGNNEQFF. The CDR3 bases are TGTGCCAGCAGCTTAAGCCAGGGACAGGGTTTTGGGAACAATGAGCAGTTCTTC.

In its sample, this clonotype was seen a few times. The V call is TRBV9, the J call TRBJ2-1; D unclear. V lost 0 bases, J lost 7 bases, and 8 bases lay in between. Looked up from germline, CDR1 is SGDLS and CDR2 is YYNGEE. The CDR3 runs 13 residues. The CDR3 protein is CASSVGPGNEQFF. The DNA of the CDR3 is TGTGCCAGCAGCGTAGGTCCGGGTAATGAGCAGTTCTTC. Full variable domain (missing parts from reference TRBV9 and TRBJ2-1): DSGVTQTPKHLITATGQRVTLRCSPRSGDLSVYWYQQSLDQGLQFLIQYYNGEERAKGNILERFSAQQFPDLHSELNLSSLELGDSALYFCASSVGPGNEQFFGPGTRLTVL.

The chain combines TRBV5-1 with TRBJ2-1, with 10 nucleotides matching TRBD1. V lost 0 bases, J lost 0 bases, and 9 bases stayed unmatched. The V gene's germline CDR1 is SGHRS and CDR2 YFSETQ. There are 19 residues in the CDR3. CDR3 DNA: TGCGCCAGCAGCTTGGCCGGGGACAGGGGATGGGGCTCCTACAATGAGCAGTTCTTC. This codes for CASSLAGDRGWGSYNEQFF.

This clonotype has just a few counts. The chain recombines TRBV12-3 or TRBV12-4 with TRBJ1-1, with D possibly TRBD1 on 5 matching bases. V gave up 7 bases and J gave up 5 bases, with 17 bases separating them. This CDR3 comprises 14 residues. The CDR3 sequence is CASTSRGYRTEAFF. In nucleotides, the CDR3 is TGTGCCAGCACCTCAAGGGGTTATCGAACTGAAGCTTTCTTT.